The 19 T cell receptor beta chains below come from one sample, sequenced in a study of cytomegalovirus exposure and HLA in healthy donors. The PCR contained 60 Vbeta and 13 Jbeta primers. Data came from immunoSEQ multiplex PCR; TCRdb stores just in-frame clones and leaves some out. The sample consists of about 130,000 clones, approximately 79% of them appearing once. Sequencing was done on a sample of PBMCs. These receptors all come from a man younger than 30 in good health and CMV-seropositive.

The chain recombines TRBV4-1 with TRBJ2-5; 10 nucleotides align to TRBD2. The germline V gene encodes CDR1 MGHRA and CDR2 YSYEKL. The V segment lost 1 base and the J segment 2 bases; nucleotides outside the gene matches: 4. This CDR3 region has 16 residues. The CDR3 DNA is TGCGCCAGCAGCCAAGTCGGGACTAGCGTACAAGAGACCCAGTACTTC. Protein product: CASSQVGTSVQETQYF.

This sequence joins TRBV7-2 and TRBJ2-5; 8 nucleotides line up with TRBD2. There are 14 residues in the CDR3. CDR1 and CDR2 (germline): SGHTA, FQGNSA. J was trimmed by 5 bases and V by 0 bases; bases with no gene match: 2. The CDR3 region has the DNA TGTGCCAGCAGCTTAGCCCGGGAGGGGGAGACCCAGTACTTC. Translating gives CASSLAREGETQYF.

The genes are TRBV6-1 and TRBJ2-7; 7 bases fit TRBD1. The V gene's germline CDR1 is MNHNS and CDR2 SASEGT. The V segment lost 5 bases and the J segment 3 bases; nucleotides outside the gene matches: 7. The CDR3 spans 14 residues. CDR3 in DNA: TGTGCCAGCAGTCCGAGGGGACAGAACTACGAGCAGTACTTC. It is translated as CASSPRGQNYEQYF.

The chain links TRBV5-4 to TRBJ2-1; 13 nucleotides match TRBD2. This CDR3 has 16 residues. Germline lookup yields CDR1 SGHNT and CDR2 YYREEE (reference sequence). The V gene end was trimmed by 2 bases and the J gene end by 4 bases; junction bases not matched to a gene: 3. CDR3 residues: CASSLGGLAGYNEQFF. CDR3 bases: TGTGCCAGCAGCTTAGGGGGACTAGCGGGATACAATGAGCAGTTCTTC. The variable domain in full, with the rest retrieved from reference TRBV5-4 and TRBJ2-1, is ETGVTQSPTHLIKTRGQQVTLRCSSQSGHNTVSWYQQALGQGPQFIFQYYREEENGRGNFPPRFSGLQFPNYSSELNVNALELDDSALYLCASSLGGLAGYNEQFFGPGTRLTVL.

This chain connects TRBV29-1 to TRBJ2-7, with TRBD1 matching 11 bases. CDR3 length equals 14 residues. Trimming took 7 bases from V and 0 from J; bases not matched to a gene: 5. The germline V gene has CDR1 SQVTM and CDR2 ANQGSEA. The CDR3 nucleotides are TGCAGCGGCGGGACAGGGGGAAGCTCCTACGAGCAGTACTTC. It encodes CSGGTGGSSYEQYF.

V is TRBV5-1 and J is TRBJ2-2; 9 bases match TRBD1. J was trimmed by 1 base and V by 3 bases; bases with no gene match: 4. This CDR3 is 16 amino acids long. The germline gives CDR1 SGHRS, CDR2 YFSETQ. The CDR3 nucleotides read TGCGCCAGCAGCTGGGGGGGACAGGGGAACACCGGGGAGCTGTTTTTT. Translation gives CASSWGGQGNTGELFF.

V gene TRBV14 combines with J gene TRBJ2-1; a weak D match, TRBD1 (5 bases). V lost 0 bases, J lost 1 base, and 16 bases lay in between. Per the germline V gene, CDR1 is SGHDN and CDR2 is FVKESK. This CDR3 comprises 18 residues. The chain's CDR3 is CASSQEGPFGASYNEQFF. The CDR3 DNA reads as TGTGCCAGCAGCCAAGAAGGCCCCTTTGGGGCATCCTACAATGAGCAGTTCTTC.

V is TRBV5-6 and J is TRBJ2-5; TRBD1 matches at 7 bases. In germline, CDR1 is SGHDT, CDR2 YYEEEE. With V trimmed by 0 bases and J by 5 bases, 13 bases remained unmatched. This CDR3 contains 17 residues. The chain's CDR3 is CASSLGLLLDRMETQYF. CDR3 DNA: TGTGCCAGCAGCTTGGGCCTTCTCTTGGACAGGATGGAGACCCAGTACTTC.

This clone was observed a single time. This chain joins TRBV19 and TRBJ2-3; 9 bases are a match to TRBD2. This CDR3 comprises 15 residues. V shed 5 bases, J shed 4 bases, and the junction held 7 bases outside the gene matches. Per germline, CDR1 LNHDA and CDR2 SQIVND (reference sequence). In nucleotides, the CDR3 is TGTGCCAGTAGTGGTAGGCTAGCGGGACCAGATACGCAGTATTTT. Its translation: CASSGRLAGPDTQYF.

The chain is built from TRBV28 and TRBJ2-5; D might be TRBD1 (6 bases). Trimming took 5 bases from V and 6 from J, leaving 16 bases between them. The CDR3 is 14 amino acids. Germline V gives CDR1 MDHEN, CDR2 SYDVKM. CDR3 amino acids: CASSNSGTQKTQYF. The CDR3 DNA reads TGTGCCAGCAGTAACTCCGGGACACAGAAGACCCAGTACTTC.

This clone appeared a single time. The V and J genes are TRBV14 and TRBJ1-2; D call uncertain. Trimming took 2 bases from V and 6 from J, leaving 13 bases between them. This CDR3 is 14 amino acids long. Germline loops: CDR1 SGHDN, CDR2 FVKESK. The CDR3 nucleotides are TGTGCCAGCAGCCAATGGGGAGGGATAAATGGCTACACCTTC. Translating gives CASSQWGGINGYTF.

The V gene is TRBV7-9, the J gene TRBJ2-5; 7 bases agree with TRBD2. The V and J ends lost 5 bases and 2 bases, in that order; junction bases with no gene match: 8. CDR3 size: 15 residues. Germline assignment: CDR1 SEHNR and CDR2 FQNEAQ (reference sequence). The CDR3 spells CASSPSGGVQETQYF. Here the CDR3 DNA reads TGTGCCAGCAGCCCTAGCGGAGGGGTTCAAGAGACCCAGTACTTC.

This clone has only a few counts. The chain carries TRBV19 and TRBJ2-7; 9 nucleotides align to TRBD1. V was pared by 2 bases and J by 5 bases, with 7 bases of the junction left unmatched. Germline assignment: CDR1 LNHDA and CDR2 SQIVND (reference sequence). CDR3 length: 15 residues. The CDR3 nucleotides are TGTGCCAGTAGTATATTGGGGACAGGGCACAACGAGCAGTACTTC. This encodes CASSILGTGHNEQYF. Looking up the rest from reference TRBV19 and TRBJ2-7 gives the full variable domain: DGGITQSPKYLFRKEGQNVTLSCEQNLNHDAMYWYRQDPGQGLRLIYYSQIVNDFQKGDIAEGYSVSREKKESFPLTVTSAQKNPTAFYLCASSILGTGHNEQYFGPGTRLTVT.

The CDR3 region has the DNA TGTGCCAGTAGTCCCCTGAGGGGGGGGTCTGGGGCCAACGTCCTGACTTTC. This encodes CASSPLRGGSGANVLTF. The chain combines TRBV19 with TRBJ2-6; possibly TRBD2 for D (7 bases). The germline gives CDR1 LNHDA, CDR2 SQIVND (reference sequence). V lost 5 bases, J lost 1 base, and 15 bases lay in between. The length of the CDR3 is 17 residues.

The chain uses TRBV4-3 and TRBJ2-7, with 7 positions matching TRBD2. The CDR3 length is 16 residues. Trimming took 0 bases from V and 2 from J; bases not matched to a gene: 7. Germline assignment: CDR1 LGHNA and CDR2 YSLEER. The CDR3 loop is CASSQDELADTYEQYF. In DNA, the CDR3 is TGCGCCAGCAGCCAAGATGAGCTAGCGGACACCTACGAGCAGTACTTC.

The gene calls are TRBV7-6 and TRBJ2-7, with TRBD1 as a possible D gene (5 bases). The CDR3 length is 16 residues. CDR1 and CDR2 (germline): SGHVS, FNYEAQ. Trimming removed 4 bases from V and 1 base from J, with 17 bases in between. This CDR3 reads CASSSPVGPKSYEQYF. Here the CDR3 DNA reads TGTGCCAGCAGCTCCCCGGTGGGGCCGAAGTCCTACGAGCAGTACTTC.

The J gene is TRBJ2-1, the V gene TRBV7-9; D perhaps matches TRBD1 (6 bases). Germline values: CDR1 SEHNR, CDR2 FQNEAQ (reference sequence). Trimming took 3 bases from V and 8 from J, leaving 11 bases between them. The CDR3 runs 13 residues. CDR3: CASSFQGLYEQFF. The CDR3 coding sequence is TGTGCCAGCAGCTTTCAGGGGCTGTATGAGCAGTTCTTC.

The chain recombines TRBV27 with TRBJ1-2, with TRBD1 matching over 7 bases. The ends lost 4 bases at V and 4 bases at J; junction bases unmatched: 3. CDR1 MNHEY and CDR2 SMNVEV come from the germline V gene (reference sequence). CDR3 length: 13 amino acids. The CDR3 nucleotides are TGTGCCAGCAGTTCGACAGGGAGCTATGGCTACACCTTC. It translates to CASSSTGSYGYTF.

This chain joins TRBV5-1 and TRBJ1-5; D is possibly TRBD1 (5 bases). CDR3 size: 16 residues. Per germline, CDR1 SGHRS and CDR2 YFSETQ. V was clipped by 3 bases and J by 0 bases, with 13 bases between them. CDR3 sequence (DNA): TGCGCCAGCAGCTCCGGCCGGGGGAATAGCAATCAGCCCCAGCATTTT. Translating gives CASSSGRGNSNQPQHF.